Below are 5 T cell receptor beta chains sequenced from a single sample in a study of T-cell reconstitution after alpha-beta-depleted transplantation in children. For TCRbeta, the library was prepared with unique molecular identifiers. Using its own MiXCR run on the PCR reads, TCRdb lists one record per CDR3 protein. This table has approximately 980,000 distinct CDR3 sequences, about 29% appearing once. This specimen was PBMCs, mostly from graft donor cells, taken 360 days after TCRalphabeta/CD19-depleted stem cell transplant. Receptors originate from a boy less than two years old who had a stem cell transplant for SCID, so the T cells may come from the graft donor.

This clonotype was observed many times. The CDR3 spells CASSWTGTGNSPLHF. CDR3 coding DNA: TGCGCCAGCAGCTGGACCGGGACAGGGAATTCACCCCTCCACTTT. The J gene is TRBJ1-6, the V gene TRBV5-1; 9 bases are a match to TRBD1. The CDR3 is made up of 15 amino acids. Germline V gene lookup returns CDR1 SGHRS and CDR2 YFSETQ. Losses at the gene ends were 3 bases for V and 7 bases for J; bases not matched to a gene: 5.

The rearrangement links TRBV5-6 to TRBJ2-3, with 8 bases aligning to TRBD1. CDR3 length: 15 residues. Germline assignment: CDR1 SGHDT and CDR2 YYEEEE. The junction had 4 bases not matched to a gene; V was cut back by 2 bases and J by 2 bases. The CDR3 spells CASSFNRGYTDTQYF. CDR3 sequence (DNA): TGTGCCAGCAGCTTTAACAGGGGGTACACAGATACGCAGTATTTT. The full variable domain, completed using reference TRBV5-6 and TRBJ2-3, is DAGVTQSPTHLIKTRGQQVTLRCSPKSGHDTVSWYQQALGQGPQFIFQYYEEEERQRGNFPDRFSGHQFPNYSSELNVNALLLGDSALYLCASSFNRGYTDTQYFGPGTRLTVL.

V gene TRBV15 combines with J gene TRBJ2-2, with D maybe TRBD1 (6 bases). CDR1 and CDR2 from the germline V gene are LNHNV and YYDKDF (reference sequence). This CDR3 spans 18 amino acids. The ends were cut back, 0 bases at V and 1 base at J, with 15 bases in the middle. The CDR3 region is CATSREPPHRVNTGELFF. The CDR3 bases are TGTGCCACCAGCAGAGAGCCACCGCACAGGGTGAACACCGGGGAGCTGTTTTTT.

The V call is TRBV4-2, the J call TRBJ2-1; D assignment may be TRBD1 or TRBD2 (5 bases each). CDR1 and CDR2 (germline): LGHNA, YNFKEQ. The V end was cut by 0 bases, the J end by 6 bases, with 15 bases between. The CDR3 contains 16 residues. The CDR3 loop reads CASSQDGGLSGNEQFF. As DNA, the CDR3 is TGTGCCAGCAGCCAAGATGGGGGTCTATCTGGCAATGAGCAGTTCTTC.

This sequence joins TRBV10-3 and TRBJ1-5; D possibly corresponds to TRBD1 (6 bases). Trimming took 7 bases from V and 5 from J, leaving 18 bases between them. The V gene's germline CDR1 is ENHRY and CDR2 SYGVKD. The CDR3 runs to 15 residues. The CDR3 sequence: CAITLEGGRYQPQHF. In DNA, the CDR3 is TGTGCCATCACCTTGGAGGGGGGCCGATATCAGCCCCAGCATTTT.